This T cell receptor (beta chain) was retrieved from a study of blood T cell repertoires in COVID-19. Turning to the study itself: The United States, Italy and Spain supplied acute and convalescent COVID-19 samples.

Original methodology: Reference gene primer amplification yielded estimated nucleated cell counts. Assay used: immunoSEQ multiplex PCR; TCRdb lists only in-frame clones, some missing. V and J calls and clone size are given by that table; D and trimming were obtained from the DNA. The sample lists about 200,000 clones; 84% were seen once. Looked up from germline, CDR1 is LGHNA and CDR2 is YNFKEQ. V was clipped by 0 bases and J by 0 bases, with 12 bases between them. The CDR3 runs to 16 residues. The sample was peripheral blood. The TCR originated in a woman over 75 with COVID-19, enrolled during active disease. This chain connects TRBV4-2 to TRBJ2-7; a weak D match, TRBD1 (6 bases). The CDR3 coding sequence is TGTGCCAGCAGCCAAGATTCCGGGACACCCTCCTACGAGCAGTACTTC. It encodes CASSQDSGTPSYEQYF.